Each of the 22 T cell receptor beta chains below was sequenced from the same sample in a study of OX40 agonist ivuxolimab in advanced cancers. Repertoires were generated with immunoSEQ multiplex PCR, while TCRdb's copy carries only in-frame clones and drops some. The sample includes about 14,000 clones, around four fifths of them seen just once. The sequencing here drew on CD4+ or CD8+ T cells sorted from blood, taken in a trial of the OX40 agonist ivuxolimab. All receptors derive from an adult with an advanced solid tumor such as melanoma, head and neck, liver or kidney cancer.

The CDR3, as DNA: TGTGCCAGCAGCGCCCGGGATTCCTACACCGGGGAGCTGTTTTTT. It encodes CASSARDSYTGELFF. V gene TRBV9 combines with J gene TRBJ2-2; a weak D match, TRBD2 (5 bases). V lost 3 bases to trimming and J lost 3 bases, with 12 bases between them. The CDR3 spans 15 residues. Germline CDR1 and CDR2: SGDLS and YYNGEE.

In DNA, the CDR3 is TGTGCCAGCAGTTACTTGGGACACTCGAACACTGAAGCTTTCTTT. Protein sequence: CASSYLGHSNTEAFF. The V and J genes are TRBV6-5 and TRBJ1-1, with D possibly TRBD1 on 6 matching bases. Germline V gene data show CDR1 as MNHEY and CDR2 as SVGAGI. V was trimmed by 1 base and J by 1 base, leaving 10 bases between them. The CDR3 sequence is 15 residues long.

Here the CDR3 reads CASSPGQGANYGYTF. The DNA for the CDR3 is TGTGCCAGCAGCCCAGGGCAGGGAGCTAACTATGGCTACACCTTC. The chain uses TRBV9 and TRBJ1-2, with D possibly matching TRBD1 (5 bases). V lost 4 bases, J lost 0 bases, and 13 bases lay in between. Germline V gene data show CDR1 as SGDLS and CDR2 as YYNGEE. This CDR3 spans 15 amino acids.

This rearrangement joins TRBV14 to TRBJ1-1, with unresolved D. This CDR3 is built from 13 residues. Germline-derived CDR1 and CDR2 are SGHDN and FVKESK. V dropped 2 bases and J dropped 8 bases, with 12 bases sitting between them. CDR3 sequence (DNA): TGTGCCAGCAGCCAACCGCCTTTTGGGGAAGCTTTCTTT. This encodes CASSQPPFGEAFF.

Only one count was recorded for this clone. The V call is TRBV27, the J call TRBJ1-5; TRBD1 agrees at 7 bases. Losses at the gene ends were 6 bases for V and 6 bases for J; bases not matched to a gene: 8. This CDR3 comprises 14 residues. Germline loops: CDR1 MNHEY, CDR2 SMNVEV (reference sequence). The CDR3 DNA sequence: TGTGCCAGCAGGAACAGGGGCAGTTTTCAGCCCCAGCATTTT. Translation: CASRNRGSFQPQHF.

This clone has a handful of counts. The CDR3 sequence is CASSLGQEWGTGELFF. The CDR3 bases are TGTGCCAGCAGCTTAGGGCAGGAATGGGGGACCGGGGAGCTGTTTTTT. The chain links TRBV7-9 to TRBJ2-2; either TRBD1 or TRBD2 may fit D (5 bases each). This CDR3 comprises 16 residues. Germline CDR1 reads SEHNR; CDR2 reads FQNEAQ (reference sequence). The germline V and J ends were trimmed by 1 base and 5 bases, with 14 bases remaining between them. The variable domain in full, with the rest retrieved from reference TRBV7-9 and TRBJ2-2, is DTGVSQNPRHKITKRGQNVTFRCDPISEHNRLYWYRQTLGQGPEFLTYFQNEAQLEKSRLLSDRFSAERPKGSFSTLEIQRTEQGDSAMYLCASSLGQEWGTGELFFGEGSRLTVL.

The chain combines TRBV12-2 with TRBJ2-1; the D call in the table, TRBD1, was not verified against the DNA. TRBV12-2 is termed a pseudogene. The CDR3 sequence is 18 residues long. CDR3 region: CASRLVLTGGYGVNEQFF. The CDR3 region has the DNA TGTGCAAGTCGCTTAGTGCTAACAGGGGGCTATGGGGTCAATGAGCAGTTCTTC.

The chain combines TRBV2 with TRBJ2-7; 7 nucleotides agree with TRBD1. CDR1 is SNHLY, CDR2 FYNNEI, per germline. Trimming removed 3 bases from V and 1 base from J; junction bases left unmatched: 12. The CDR3 has 17 residues. The CDR3: CASSDRLTGEISYEQYF. CDR3 DNA: TGTGCCAGCAGTGACCGCCTTACAGGGGAAATATCCTACGAGCAGTACTTC.

This clone was counted a single time. The rearrangement links TRBV10-3 to TRBJ2-3; 7 bases align to TRBD2. Germline V gene sequence: CDR1 ENHRY, CDR2 SYGVKD. V shed 2 bases and J 0 bases; nucleotides not matched to a gene: 2. CDR3 size: 15 residues. The CDR3 nucleotides are TGTGCCATCAGTGAGCCAGCGGGGAGCACAGATACGCAGTATTTT. Residues: CAISEPAGSTDTQYF.

The chain recombines TRBV5-8 with TRBJ1-2; D remains unclear. Germline CDR1 SGHTS, CDR2 YDEGEE. The CDR3 spans 14 residues. Trimming took off 2 bases at V and 1 base at J, with 9 bases between the two ends. The CDR3 protein is CASSFAGDNYGYTF. The CDR3 nucleotides read TGTGCCAGCAGCTTCGCAGGAGATAACTATGGCTACACCTTC.

The chain is built from TRBV5-1 and TRBJ2-7; D is uncertain. V was shortened by 0 bases and J by 1 base, with 14 bases between the two germline ends. Germline V CDR1 and CDR2: SGHRS, YFSETQ. The CDR3 is 16 amino acids. CDR3 coding DNA: TGCGCCAGCAGCTTGGGCGGATGGGGAATTTCCTACGAGCAGTACTTC. Translated, it gives CASSLGGWGISYEQYF.

The J gene is TRBJ2-3, the V gene TRBV28; 8 bases map to TRBD2. CDR1 is MDHEN, CDR2 SYDVKM, per germline. This CDR3 contains 15 residues. CDR3 protein: CVAGVAGPSTDTQYF. The DNA for the CDR3 is TGTGTCGCCGGGGTAGCGGGACCTAGCACAGATACGCAGTATTTT. The whole variable domain, filled in from reference TRBV28 and TRBJ2-3, reads DVKVTQSSRYLVKRTGEKVFLECVQDMDHENMFWYRQDPGLGLRLIYFSYDVKMKEKGDIPEGYSVSREKKERFSLILESASTNQTSMYLCVAGVAGPSTDTQYFGPGTRLTVL.

The V gene is TRBV27, the J gene TRBJ2-7; 9 bases line up with TRBD1. Trimming took 3 bases from V and 5 from J; bases not matched to a gene: 5. CDR3 length: 14 amino acids. Germline assignment: CDR1 MNHEY and CDR2 SMNVEV (reference sequence). The CDR3 sequence: CASSLGDRVHEQYF. Written as DNA, the CDR3 is TGTGCCAGCAGTTTGGGGGACAGGGTCCACGAGCAGTACTTC.

This clone was recorded a few times. The chain employs TRBV28 and TRBJ2-7; D unresolved. Germline loops: CDR1 MDHEN, CDR2 SYDVKM. The CDR3 contains 12 residues. The V gene lost 3 bases and the J gene lost 6 bases, with 9 bases spanning the gap. CDR3 region: CASSLRGSEQYF. The CDR3, as DNA: TGTGCCAGCAGTTTGAGAGGATCCGAGCAGTACTTC.

The chain recombines TRBV7-9 with TRBJ2-4; 8 bases agree with TRBD1. V was pared by 4 bases and J by 2 bases, with 7 bases of the junction left unmatched. Germline assignment: CDR1 SEHNR and CDR2 FQNEAQ (reference sequence). There are 16 residues in the CDR3. In nucleotides, the CDR3 is TGTGCCAGCAGCTCCGGACAGGGCGTAACCAAAAACATTCAGTACTTC. The encoded protein is CASSSGQGVTKNIQYF.

The CDR3 DNA reads TGTGCCATCCGGGACGATTTCACTGACGGCCTTGAAGCTTTCTTT. Its protein product is CAIRDDFTDGLEAFF. V gene TRBV10-3 combines with J gene TRBJ1-1; weak D call: TRBD1 (5 bases). V was trimmed by 8 bases and J by 7 bases, leaving 23 bases between them. Germline loops: CDR1 ENHRY, CDR2 SYGVKD. This CDR3 is 15 amino acids long.

The rearrangement joins TRBV9 to TRBJ2-2; D gene uncertain. This CDR3 region has 13 residues. Germline loops: CDR1 SGDLS, CDR2 YYNGEE. V was pared by 0 bases and J by 3 bases, with 3 bases between. CDR3 loop: CASSVGDTGELFF. The CDR3 bases are TGTGCCAGCAGCGTAGGGGACACCGGGGAGCTGTTTTTT.

This rearrangement joins TRBV6-1 to TRBJ1-5; D call uncertain. Trimming cost V 7 bases and J 0 bases, with 13 bases left between them. The germline V gene has CDR1 MNHNS and CDR2 SASEGT. CDR3 length: 15 amino acids. CDR3 nucleotide sequence: TGTGCCAGCATCCCGACTCGTTATAGCAATCAGCCCCAGCATTTT. Translated: CASIPTRYSNQPQHF.

J is TRBJ1-1 and V is TRBV7-9, with 7 bases fitting TRBD1. This CDR3 has 15 residues. CDR1 and CDR2 (germline): SEHNR, FQNEAQ (reference sequence). Trimming at V came to 5 bases and at J to 4 bases, leaving 10 bases not matched to a gene. CDR3 residues: CASSPPGTVFTEAFF. The CDR3 nucleotides read TGTGCCAGCAGCCCGCCCGGGACAGTCTTCACTGAAGCTTTCTTT.

CDR3 residues: CASSLGADIQYF. The CDR3 nucleotides read TGTGCCAGCAGCTTGGGGGCGGACATTCAGTACTTC. The J gene is TRBJ2-4, the V gene TRBV5-4; no firm D call. The CDR3 runs 12 residues. The ends were cut back, 0 bases at V and 8 bases at J, with 6 bases in the middle. The germline CDR1 and CDR2 sequences are SGHNT and YYREEE (reference sequence).

This rearrangement joins TRBV11-2 to TRBJ2-5, with 9 bases matching TRBD1. The CDR3 spans 16 residues. J gave up 4 bases and V 5 bases, and 11 bases lay outside the gene matches. Germline CDR1 SGHAT, CDR2 FQNNGV. The CDR3 DNA reads as TGTGCCAGCAGCGACACCGGACAGGGGAGGCGAGAGACCCAGTACTTC. Protein: CASSDTGQGRRETQYF.

The genes are TRBV25-1 and TRBJ1-4; 9 bases fit TRBD1. Losses at the gene ends were 1 base for V and 6 bases for J; bases not matched to a gene: 6. In germline, CDR1 is MGHDK, CDR2 SYGVNS. The CDR3 is made up of 16 amino acids. The CDR3 protein is CASSEWRTGVDEKLFF. For the CDR3, the DNA is TGTGCCAGCAGTGAATGGCGGACAGGGGTGGATGAAAAACTGTTTTTT.